A selection of T cell receptor beta chains follows, all from one sample in a study of read filtering for tumor transcriptome and immune sequencing. TCRdb re-called the reads through MiXCR, storing one row per CDR3 protein. The sample contains around 30,000 distinct CDR3 sequences, about a fifth of which appear only once. Sample: a population of CD138-negative cells sorted from bone marrow. Every receptor here comes from a donor aged 40 or over with multiple myeloma. Each CDR3 is given with its conserved first and last residue. The D gene is left open where the match is weak. Size is omitted from some rows. Given values are once, few, many or a class for expanded clones.

>TRBV28|many|TRBJ2-6|-
CASTAGANVLTF
TGTGCCAGTACGGCTGGGGCCAACGTCCTGACTTTC
>TRBV12-3/TRBV12-4|many|TRBJ1-5|-
CASSATQGPLTQHF
TGTGCCAGCAGTGCAACTCAAGGTCCCCTTACCCAGCATTTT
>TRBV18|many|TRBJ2-3|TRBD2
CASSGLTSGDTDTQYF
TGTGCCAGCTCAGGCTTGACTAGCGGGGACACAGATACGCAGTATTTT
>TRBV7-7|medium-sized|TRBJ2-3|-
CASSLAEADTQYF
TGTGCTAGCAGCTTAGCTGAGGCAGATACGCAGTATTTT
>TRBV6-2/TRBV6-3|once|TRBJ2-2|-
CASSEDTTGELLF
TGTGCCAGCAGCGAGGACACCACCGGGGAGCTGCTTTTT
>TRBV7-9|many|TRBJ1-4|TRBD1
CASSSMTGGFEKLFF
TGTGCCAGCAGCTCCATGACAGGGGGCTTTGAAAAACTGTTTTTT
>TRBV7-2|few|TRBJ1-1|-
CASSPGPQNTEAFF
TGTGCCAGCAGTCCAGGTCCGCAAAACACTGAAGCTTTCTTT
>TRBV20-1|many|TRBJ2-7|-
CSARDRLASYEQYF
TGCAGTGCTAGAGATCGCCTAGCTTCCTACGAGCAGTACTTC
>TRBV7-9|many|TRBJ2-6|TRBD1
CASSLVGTGDSGANVLTF
TGTGCCAGCAGCCTCGTCGGGACAGGGGACTCTGGGGCCAACGTCCTGACTTTC
>TRBV6-1|many|TRBJ2-4|-
CASSEDTLKNIQYF
TGTGCCAGCAGTGAGGACACACTAAAAAACATTCAGTACTTC
>TRBV5-4|few|TRBJ2-4|-
CASSSSEGSNIQYF
TGTGCCAGCAGCTCGTCAGAGGGGTCGAACATTCAGTACTTC
>TRBV6-1|many|TRBJ2-5|-
CASSEETQYF
TGTGCCAGCAGTGAAGAGACCCAGTACTTC
>TRBV10-1|many|TRBJ2-1|-
CASSESRTWSFGRGANEQFF
TGCGCCAGCAGTGAGTCTCGGACCTGGTCGTTTGGCAGGGGGGCGAATGAGCAGTTCTTC
>TRBV6-5|many|TRBJ1-1|-
CASRIGDTEAFF
TGTGCCAGCAGGATTGGGGACACTGAAGCTTTCTTT
>TRBV6-6|many|TRBJ2-5|-
CASSYSIGGQETQYF
TGTGCCAGCAGTTACTCCATAGGGGGCCAAGAGACCCAGTACTTC
>TRBV12-3/TRBV12-4|many|TRBJ1-4|TRBD1
CASSPGTEIEKLFF
TGTGCCAGCAGCCCCGGGACAGAGATTGAAAAACTGTTTTTT
>TRBV19|few|TRBJ2-7|-
CASSGAGQGPYEQYF
TGTGCCAGTAGCGGGGCCGGTCAGGGACCCTACGAGCAGTACTTC
>TRBV18|many|TRBJ2-7|-
CASSPEGMGYEQYF
TGTGCCAGCTCGCCGGAGGGGATGGGGTACGAGCAGTACTTC
>TRBV11-2|many|TRBJ2-7|-
CASSLALGEQYF
TGTGCCAGCAGCTTAGCCCTAGGCGAGCAGTACTTC
>TRBV3-1|-|TRBJ2-1|TRBD2
CPSSQVLAPPNYEQFF
TGTCCCAGCAGCCAAGTACTAGCGCCCCCCAATTATGAGCAGTTCTTC
>TRBV7-7|many|TRBJ2-1|TRBD2
CASSLAGGRGEQFF
TGTGCTAGCAGCTTAGCGGGGGGGCGAGGTGAGCAGTTCTTC
>TRBV6-2/TRBV6-3|-|TRBJ2-1|TRBD2
CASSYPTSGNPLDNEQFF
TGTGCCAGCAGTTACCCGACTAGCGGGAACCCTCTGGACAATGAGCAGTTCTTC
>TRBV20-1|many|TRBJ2-7|TRBD1
CSARDSGQGPHEQYF
TGCAGTGCTAGAGATAGCGGACAGGGCCCCCACGAGCAGTACTTC
>TRBV7-9|many|TRBJ1-5|TRBD1
CASSFSTGGVFQPQHF
TGTGCCAGCAGCTTTTCGACAGGGGGCGTGTTTCAGCCCCAGCATTTT
>TRBV20-1|many|TRBJ2-1|TRBD2
CSARVASGEGSYNEQFF
TGCAGTGCTAGGGTTGCTAGCGGTGAGGGGTCCTACAATGAGCAGTTCTTC
>TRBV20-1|few|TRBJ2-5|TRBD2
CSATGGEGETQYF
TGCAGTGCTACCGGGGGGGAGGGGGAGACCCAGTACTTC
>TRBV5-1|many|TRBJ2-7|-
CASRREPQTYEQYF
TGCGCCAGCAGGAGGGAACCCCAGACATACGAGCAGTACTTC
>TRBV7-8|many|TRBJ2-5|-
CASSLLGSRAQYF
TGTGCCAGCAGCTTACTTGGCAGCAGGGCCCAGTACTTC
>TRBV18|many|TRBJ2-2|-
CASSPPIYADTGELFF
TGTGCCAGCTCACCACCGATCTACGCCGACACCGGGGAGCTGTTTTTT
>TRBV10-3|many|TRBJ2-5|-
CAISPDSQETQYF
TGTGCCATCAGTCCGGACTCCCAAGAGACCCAGTACTTC
>TRBV19|-|TRBJ2-5|TRBD2
CASSISGLSALETQYF
TGTGCCAGTAGTATATCGGGACTATCCGCGTTGGAGACCCAGTACTTC
>TRBV7-8|-|TRBJ2-1|-
CTSSSVGRFSYNEQFF
TGTACCAGCAGCTCGGTGGGACGTTTCTCCTACAATGAGCAGTTCTTC
>TRBV2|many|TRBJ1-5|-
CASSEQGGQPQHF
TGTGCCAGCAGTGAACAGGGCGGCCAGCCCCAGCATTTT
>TRBV10-2|many|TRBJ1-2|-
CASNPGQIYGYTF
TGCGCCAGCAACCCCGGACAGATCTATGGCTACACCTTC
>TRBV6-6|medium-sized|TRBJ2-1|TRBD2
CASRSSGASSEGNEQFF
TGTGCCAGCAGATCGAGCGGGGCATCAAGCGAGGGAAATGAGCAGTTCTTC
>TRBV28|-|TRBJ2-7|-
CVTAGPSSYEQYF
TGTGTCACCGCAGGCCCTAGCTCCTACGAGCAGTACTTC
>TRBV29-1|few|TRBJ2-5|-
CSVPDRSGPETQYF
TGCAGCGTCCCAGACAGGTCGGGACCGGAGACCCAGTACTTC
>TRBV7-9|many|TRBJ2-1|-
CASSLGGAANNEQFF
TGTGCCAGCAGCTTAGGGGGCGCGGCCAACAATGAGCAGTTCTTC
>TRBV4-1|-|TRBJ1-1|-
CASSRGGGRMYTEAFF
TGCGCCAGCAGCCGAGGGGGTGGCAGAATGTACACTGAAGCTTTCTTT
>TRBV12-3/TRBV12-4|many|TRBJ1-2|-
CASSLAGRERYGYTF
TGTGCCAGCAGTTTGGCCGGCAGGGAAAGATATGGCTACACCTTC
>TRBV20-1|-|TRBJ2-7|TRBD2
CSAREGLALREQYF
TGCAGTGCTAGAGAGGGACTAGCCCTCCGCGAGCAGTACTTC